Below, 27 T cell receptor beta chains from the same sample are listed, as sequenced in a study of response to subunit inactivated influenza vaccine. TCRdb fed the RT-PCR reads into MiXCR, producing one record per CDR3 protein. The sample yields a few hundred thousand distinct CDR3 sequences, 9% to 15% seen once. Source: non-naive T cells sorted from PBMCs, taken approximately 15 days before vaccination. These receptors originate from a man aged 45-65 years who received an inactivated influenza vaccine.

The DNA of the CDR3 is TGCAGCGTTCTAGGGCCGCTTGCCTACGAGCAGTACTTC. Translating gives CSVLGPLAYEQYF. The V and J genes are TRBV29-1 and TRBJ2-7; D not resolved. This CDR3 has 13 amino acids. V was trimmed by 5 bases and J by 2 bases, leaving 13 bases between them. The germline V gene encodes CDR1 SQVTM and CDR2 ANQGSEA.

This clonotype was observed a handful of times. CDR3 nucleotides: TGTGCCAGCAGTTACCAGCAAAACTATGGCTACACCTTC. It yields the protein CASSYQQNYGYTF. V gene TRBV6-2 or TRBV6-3 combines with J gene TRBJ1-2; no definite D call. This CDR3 comprises 13 residues. The V and J ends lost 2 bases and 2 bases respectively, with 6 bases between them. The germline gives CDR1 MNHEY, CDR2 SVGEGT.

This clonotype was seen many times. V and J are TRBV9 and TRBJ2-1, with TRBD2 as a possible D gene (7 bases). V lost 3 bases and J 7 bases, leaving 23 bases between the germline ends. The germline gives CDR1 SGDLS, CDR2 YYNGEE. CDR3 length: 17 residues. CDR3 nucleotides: TGTGCCAGCAGCGCCGCCTTCTGGGAGGGGGAGGTTAATGAGCAGTTCTTC. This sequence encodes CASSAAFWEGEVNEQFF.

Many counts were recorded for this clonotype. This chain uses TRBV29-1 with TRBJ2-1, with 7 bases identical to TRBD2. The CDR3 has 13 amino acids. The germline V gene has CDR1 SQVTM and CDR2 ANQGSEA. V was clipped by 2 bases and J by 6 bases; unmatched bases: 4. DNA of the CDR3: TGCAGCGTTGAAACCGGGACTACCAATGAGCAGTTCTTC. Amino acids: CSVETGTTNEQFF.

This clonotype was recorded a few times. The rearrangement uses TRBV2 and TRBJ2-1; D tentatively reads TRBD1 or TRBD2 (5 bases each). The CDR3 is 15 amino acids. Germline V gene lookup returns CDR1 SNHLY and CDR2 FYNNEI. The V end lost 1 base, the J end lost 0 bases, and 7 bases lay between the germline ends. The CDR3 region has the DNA TGTGCCAGCAGTGAAGAGGGGAGCTCCTACAATGAGCAGTTCTTC. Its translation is CASSEEGSSYNEQFF.

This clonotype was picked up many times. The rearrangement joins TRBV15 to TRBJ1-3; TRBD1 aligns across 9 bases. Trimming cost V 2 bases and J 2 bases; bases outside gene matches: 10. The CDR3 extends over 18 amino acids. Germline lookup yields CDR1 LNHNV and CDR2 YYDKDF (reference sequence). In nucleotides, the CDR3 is TGTGCCACCAGCAGATCCCTAACAGGGGGCTTAACTGGAAACACCATATATTTT. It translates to CATSRSLTGGLTGNTIYF. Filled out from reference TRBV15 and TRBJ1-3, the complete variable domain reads DAMVIQNPRYQVTQFGKPVTLSCSQTLNHNVMYWYQQKSSQAPKLLFHYYDKDFNNEADTPDNFQSRRPNTSFCFLDIRSPGLGDTAMYLCATSRSLTGGLTGNTIYFGEGSWLTVV.

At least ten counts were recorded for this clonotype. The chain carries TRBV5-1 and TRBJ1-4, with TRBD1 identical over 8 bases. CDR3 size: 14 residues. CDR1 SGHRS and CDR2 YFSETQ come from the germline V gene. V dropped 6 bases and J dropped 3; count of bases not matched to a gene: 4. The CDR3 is CASTGDRPNEKLFF. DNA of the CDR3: TGCGCCAGCACCGGGGACAGGCCTAATGAAAAACTGTTTTTT.

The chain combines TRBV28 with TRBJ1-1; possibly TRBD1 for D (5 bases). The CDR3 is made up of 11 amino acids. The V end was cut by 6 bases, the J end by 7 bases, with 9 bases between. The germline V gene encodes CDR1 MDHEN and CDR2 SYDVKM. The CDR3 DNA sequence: TGTGCCAGCAGGCGGGACCGTGAAGCTTTCTTT. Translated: CASRRDREAFF.

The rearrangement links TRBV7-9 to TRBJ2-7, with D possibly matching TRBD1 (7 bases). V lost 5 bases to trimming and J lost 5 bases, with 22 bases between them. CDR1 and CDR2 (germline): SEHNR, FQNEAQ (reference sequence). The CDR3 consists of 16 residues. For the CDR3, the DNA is TGTGCCAGCAGCCGATGGGGTGGAGGGGGCTTCCACGAGCAGTACTTC. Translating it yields CASSRWGGGGFHEQYF.

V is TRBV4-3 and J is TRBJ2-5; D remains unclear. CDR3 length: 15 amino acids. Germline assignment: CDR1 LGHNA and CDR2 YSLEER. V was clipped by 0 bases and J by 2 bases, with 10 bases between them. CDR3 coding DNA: TGCGCCAGCAGCCAAGATCTCGGAGATCAAGAGACCCAGTACTTC. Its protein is CASSQDLGDQETQYF.

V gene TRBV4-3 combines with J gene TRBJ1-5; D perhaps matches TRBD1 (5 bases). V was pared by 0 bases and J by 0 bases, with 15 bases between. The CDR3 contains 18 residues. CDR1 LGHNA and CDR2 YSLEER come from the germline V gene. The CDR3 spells CASSQDRVGQYSNQPQHF. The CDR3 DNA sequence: TGCGCCAGCAGCCAAGATCGAGTGGGGCAATATAGCAATCAGCCCCAGCATTTT.

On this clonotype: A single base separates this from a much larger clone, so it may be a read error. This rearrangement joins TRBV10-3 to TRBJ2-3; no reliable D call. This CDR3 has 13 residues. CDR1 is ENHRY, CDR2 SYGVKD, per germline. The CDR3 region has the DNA TGTGCCATCGGTGAGTCTGAGATAGATACGCAGTATTTT. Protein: CAIGESEIDTQYF.

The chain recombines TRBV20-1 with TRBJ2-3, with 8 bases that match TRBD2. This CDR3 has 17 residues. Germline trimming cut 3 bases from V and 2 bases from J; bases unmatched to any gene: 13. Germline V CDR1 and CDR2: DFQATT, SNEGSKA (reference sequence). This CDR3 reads CSASEATLADYTDTQYF. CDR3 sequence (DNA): TGCAGTGCTAGTGAGGCGACACTAGCGGATTACACAGATACGCAGTATTTT.

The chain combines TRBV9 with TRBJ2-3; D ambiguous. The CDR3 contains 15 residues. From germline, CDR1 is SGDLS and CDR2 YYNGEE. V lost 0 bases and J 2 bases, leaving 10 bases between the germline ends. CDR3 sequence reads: CASSVATGFTDTQYF. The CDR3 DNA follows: TGTGCCAGCAGCGTAGCTACTGGATTCACAGATACGCAGTATTTT.

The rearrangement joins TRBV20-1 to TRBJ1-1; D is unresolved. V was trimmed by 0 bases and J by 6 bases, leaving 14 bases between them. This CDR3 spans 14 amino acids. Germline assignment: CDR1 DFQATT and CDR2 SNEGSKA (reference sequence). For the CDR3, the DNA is TGCAGTGCTAGAGATCCGATTAGAAAGGCTGAAGCTTTCTTT. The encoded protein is CSARDPIRKAEAFF.

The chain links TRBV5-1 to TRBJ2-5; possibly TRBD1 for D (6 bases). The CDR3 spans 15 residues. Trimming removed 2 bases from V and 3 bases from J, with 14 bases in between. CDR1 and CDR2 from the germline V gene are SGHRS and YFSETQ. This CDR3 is CASSLSGGSKETQYF. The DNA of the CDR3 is TGCGCCAGCAGCTTATCTGGGGGCAGTAAAGAGACCCAGTACTTC.

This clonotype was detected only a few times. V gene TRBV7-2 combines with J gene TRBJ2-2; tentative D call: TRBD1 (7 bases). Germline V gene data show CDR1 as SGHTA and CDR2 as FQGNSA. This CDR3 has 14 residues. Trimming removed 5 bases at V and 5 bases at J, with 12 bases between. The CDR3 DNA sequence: TGTGCCAGCAGCCAGCAGGGGGGTACCGGGGAGCTGTTTTTT. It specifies CASSQQGGTGELFF.

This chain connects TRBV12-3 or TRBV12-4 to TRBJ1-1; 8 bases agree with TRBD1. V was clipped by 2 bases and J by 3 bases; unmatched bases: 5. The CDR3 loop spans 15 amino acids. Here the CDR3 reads CASSLSRGRDTEAFF. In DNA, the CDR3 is TGTGCCAGCAGTTTATCCAGGGGGCGAGACACTGAAGCTTTCTTT.

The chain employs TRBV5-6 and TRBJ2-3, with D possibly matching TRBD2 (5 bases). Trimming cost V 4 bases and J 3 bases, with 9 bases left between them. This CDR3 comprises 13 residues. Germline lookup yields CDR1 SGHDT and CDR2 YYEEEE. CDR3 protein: CASSGRGTDTQYF. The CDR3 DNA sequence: TGTGCCAGCAGCGGGCGAGGGACAGATACGCAGTATTTT. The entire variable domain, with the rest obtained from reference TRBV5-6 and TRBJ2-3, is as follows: DAGVTQSPTHLIKTRGQQVTLRCSPKSGHDTVSWYQQALGQGPQFIFQYYEEEERQRGNFPDRFSGHQFPNYSSELNVNALLLGDSALYLCASSGRGTDTQYFGPGTRLTVL.

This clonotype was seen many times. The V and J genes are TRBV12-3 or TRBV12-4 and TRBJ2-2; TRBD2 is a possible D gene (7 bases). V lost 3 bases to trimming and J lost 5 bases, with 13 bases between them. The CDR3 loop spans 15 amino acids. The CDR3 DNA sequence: TGTGCCAGCAGTTTTGGGGGGGCAGGAACCGGGGAGCTGTTTTTT. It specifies CASSFGGAGTGELFF.

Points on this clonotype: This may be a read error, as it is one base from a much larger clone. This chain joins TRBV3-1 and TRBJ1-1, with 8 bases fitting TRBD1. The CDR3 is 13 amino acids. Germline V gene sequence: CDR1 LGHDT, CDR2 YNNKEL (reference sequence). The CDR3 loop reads CAGSHGQGGEAFF. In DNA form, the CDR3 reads TGTGCCGGCAGCCACGGACAGGGAGGGGAAGCTTTCTTT.

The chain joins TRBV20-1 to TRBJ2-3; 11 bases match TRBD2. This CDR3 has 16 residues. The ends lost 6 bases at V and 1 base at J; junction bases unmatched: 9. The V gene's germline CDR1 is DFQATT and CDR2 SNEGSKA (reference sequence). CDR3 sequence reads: CSAGILAGAGTDTQYF. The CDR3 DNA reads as TGCAGTGCGGGAATACTAGCGGGAGCTGGCACAGATACGCAGTATTTT.

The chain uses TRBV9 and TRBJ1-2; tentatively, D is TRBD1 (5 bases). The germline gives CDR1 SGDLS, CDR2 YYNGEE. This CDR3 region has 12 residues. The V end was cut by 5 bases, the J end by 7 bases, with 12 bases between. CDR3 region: CASRFGARGYTF. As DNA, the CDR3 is TGTGCCAGCAGGTTCGGGGCGCGTGGCTACACCTTC.

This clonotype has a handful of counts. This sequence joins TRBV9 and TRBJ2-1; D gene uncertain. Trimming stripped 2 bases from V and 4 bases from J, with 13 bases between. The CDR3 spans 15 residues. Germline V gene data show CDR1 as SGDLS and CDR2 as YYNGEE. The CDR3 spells CASSVTPGPYNEQFF. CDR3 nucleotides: TGTGCCAGCAGCGTGACCCCGGGCCCTTACAATGAGCAGTTCTTC.

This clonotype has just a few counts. This CDR3 reads CASSPGTSAETQYF. Here the CDR3 DNA reads TGCGCCAGCAGCCCCGGGACTAGCGCGGAGACCCAGTACTTC. The chain has TRBV5-1 and TRBJ2-5; TRBD2 matches at 10 bases. The germline V gene has CDR1 SGHRS and CDR2 YFSETQ. Germline trimming cut 4 bases from V and 5 bases from J; bases unmatched to any gene: 5. The CDR3 is made up of 14 amino acids.

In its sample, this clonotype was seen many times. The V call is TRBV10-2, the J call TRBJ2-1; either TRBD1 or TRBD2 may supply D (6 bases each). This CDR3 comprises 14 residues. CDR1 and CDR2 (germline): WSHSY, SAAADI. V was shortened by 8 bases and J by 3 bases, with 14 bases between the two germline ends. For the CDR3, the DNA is TGCGCCAGCGGGGGGCTAGCGAGCTACAATGAGCAGTTCTTC. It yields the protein CASGGLASYNEQFF.

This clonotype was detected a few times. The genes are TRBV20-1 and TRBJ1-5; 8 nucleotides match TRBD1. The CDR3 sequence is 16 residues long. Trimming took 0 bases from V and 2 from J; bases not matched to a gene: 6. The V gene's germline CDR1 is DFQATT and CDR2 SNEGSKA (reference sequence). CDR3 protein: CSARDTGGAGNQPQHF. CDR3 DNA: TGCAGTGCTAGAGATACAGGGGGTGCGGGCAATCAGCCCCAGCATTTT.